In this sample, the clone carrying this TCR beta chain turned up many times. Its antigen is unidentified. TCRdb re-analysed the 5' RACE reads in MiXCR, keeping a single row per CDR3 protein. The sample lists roughly 55,000 distinct CDR3 sequences; more than 20% were seen once. V lost 6 bases and J lost 4; bases outside the gene matches: 5. Germline values: CDR1 MNHEY, CDR2 SVGAGI. CDR3 length equals 14 residues. General observations from the study: Greatest tumor Treg TCR overlap was with tumor naive CD4+ cells.

This TCR came from a female donor with breast cancer. The sample consisted of tumor-infiltrating naive CD4+ T cells sorted from the breast tumor. Subset noted: naive CD4+ T cells, CD4+CD45RA+CD25-. The V call is TRBV6-5, the J call TRBJ1-1; 10 nucleotides line up with TRBD1. The CDR3 spells CASRPDRGTTEAFF. The CDR3 DNA is TGTGCCAGCAGACCGGACAGGGGGACCACTGAAGCTTTCTTT.